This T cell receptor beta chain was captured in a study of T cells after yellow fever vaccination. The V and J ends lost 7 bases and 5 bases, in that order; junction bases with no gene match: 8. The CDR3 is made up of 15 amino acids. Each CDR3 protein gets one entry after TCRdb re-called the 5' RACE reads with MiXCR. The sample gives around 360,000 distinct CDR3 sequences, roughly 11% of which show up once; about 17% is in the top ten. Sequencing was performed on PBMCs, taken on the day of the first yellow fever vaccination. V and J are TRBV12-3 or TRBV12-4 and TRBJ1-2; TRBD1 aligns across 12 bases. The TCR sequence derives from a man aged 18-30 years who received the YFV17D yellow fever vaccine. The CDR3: CASTSGQGARYGYTF. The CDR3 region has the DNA TGTGCCAGCACCTCGGGACAGGGGGCGCGGTATGGCTACACCTTC.